These T cell receptor beta chains were read from a single sample in a study of T-cell reconstitution after alpha-beta-depleted transplantation in children. TCRdb redid the calling of the PCR reads with MiXCR, one entry per CDR3 protein. The sample has more than 200,000 distinct CDR3 sequences, roughly 25% seen once. The starting material was PBMCs, obtained before TCRalphabeta/CD19-depleted stem cell transplant. These receptor sequences come from a girl aged 2-10 years with Fanconi anemia, due to receive a stem cell transplant. CDR3s include the opening cysteine and the closing phenylalanine or tryptophan. D genes are given only for firm matches. Clone sizes are given selectively: once, few, many, or a class where the clone is expanded.

size	D	J	V	CDR3	DNA
many	TRBD2	TRBJ2-5	TRBV27	CASSPKTPAASGGHDQETQYF	TGTGCCAGCAGTCCAAAAACTCCGGCGGCTAGCGGGGGGCACGACCAAGAGACCCAGTACTTC
many	NA	TRBJ2-7	TRBV10-3	CAISDNRGRRGYEQYF	TGTGCCATCAGTGATAATCGCGGGCGCAGGGGTTACGAGCAGTACTTC
NA	TRBD2	TRBJ2-1	TRBV20-1	CSAIPTSGIYNEQFF	TGCAGTGCTATACCCACTAGCGGGATATACAATGAGCAGTTCTTC
few	NA	TRBJ1-2	TRBV29-1	CSVEDGRGYNYGYTF	TGCAGCGTTGAAGACGGCCGGGGCTATAACTATGGCTACACCTTC
NA	NA	TRBJ2-1	TRBV25-1	CASSDFTIYNEQFF	TGTGCCAGCAGTGATTTCACCATCTACAATGAGCAGTTCTTC
many	NA	TRBJ1-4	TRBV12-3/TRBV12-4	CASSPLRGSEKLFF	TGTGCCAGCAGTCCACTGCGGGGGAGCGAAAAACTGTTTTTT
few	NA	TRBJ2-2	TRBV7-8	CASSLASVNTGELFF	TGTGCCAGCAGCTTAGCTAGCGTTAACACCGGGGAGCTGTTTTTT
few	TRBD2	TRBJ2-7	TRBV28	CASRLLAFSSYEQYF	TGTGCCAGCAGGCTACTAGCGTTCAGCTCCTACGAGCAGTACTTC
NA	NA	TRBJ2-3	TRBV5-1	CASSLARAGATTDTQYF	TGCGCCAGCAGCTTGGCCCGGGCAGGGGCGACCACAGATACGCAGTATTTT
many	NA	TRBJ2-1	TRBV20-1	CSAPTPDKQFF	TGCAGTGCTCCCACGCCGGACAAGCAGTTCTTC